A selection of T cell receptor beta chains follows, all from one sample in a study of identical twins. TCRdb reprocessed the 5' RACE reads via MiXCR and lists one record per CDR3 protein. The profile shows more than 650,000 distinct CDR3 sequences, 5.5% to 6.5% of them singletons. The source material was naive T cells sorted from blood. These receptors were taken from a man in his late teens or twenties in good health. CDR3s include the opening cysteine and the closing phenylalanine or tryptophan. The D gene is left open where the match is weak. Clone size, where shown, is once, few, many, or a class for clones that have expanded.

d_call j_call clone_size v_call cdr3_aa cdr3_nt
. TRBJ2-7 few TRBV5-1 CASSLGGTQTYEQYF TGCGCCAGCAGCTTGGGTGGGACACAAACCTACGAGCAGTACTTC
. TRBJ1-5 . TRBV20-1 CSARDGASNQPQHF TGCAGTGCTAGAGATGGGGCTAGCAATCAGCCCCAGCATTTT
. TRBJ2-5 many TRBV20-1 CSASISEGFKETQYF TGCAGTGCTAGTATTAGCGAGGGCTTTAAAGAGACCCAGTACTTC
TRBD2 TRBJ2-2 many TRBV6-1 CASRQRTSGEAGELFF TGTGCCAGCCGACAGCGGACTAGCGGGGAGGCCGGGGAGCTGTTTTTT
TRBD2 TRBJ2-7 many TRBV5-1 CASKLAGAIYEQYF TGCGCCAGCAAACTAGCGGGAGCCATCTACGAGCAGTACTTC
TRBD2 TRBJ2-1 few TRBV28 CASSLVLADNEQFF TGTGCCAGCAGTTTAGTACTAGCGGACAATGAGCAGTTCTTC
TRBD1 TRBJ2-5 many TRBV27 CASRQTGAQYF TGTGCCAGCAGGCAAACAGGGGCCCAGTACTTC
TRBD1 TRBJ2-1 many TRBV5-1 CASSPNWDRIINEQFF TGCGCCAGCAGCCCTAACTGGGACAGGATCATCAATGAGCAGTTCTTC
TRBD2 TRBJ2-3 few TRBV10-3 CAISGLAGVFGSTDTQYF TGTGCCATCAGTGGACTAGCGGGAGTATTTGGGAGCACAGATACGCAGTATTTT
TRBD2 TRBJ2-1 once TRBV5-6 CASSFGTSNEQVF TGTGCCAGCAGCTTCGGGACTAGCAATGAGCAGGTCTTC
TRBD1 TRBJ2-2 . TRBV5-1 CASSVYRDRGFTGELFF TGCGCCAGCAGCGTGTACCGGGACAGGGGATTCACCGGGGAGCTGTTTTTT
. TRBJ2-3 many TRBV5-5 CASSLKGTDTQYF TGTGCCAGCAGCCTAAAAGGCACAGATACGCAGTATTTT
TRBD1 TRBJ2-3 few TRBV7-2 CASSITGGAADTQYF TGTGCCAGCAGCATAACAGGGGGAGCGGCAGATACGCAGTATTTT
. TRBJ1-1 few TRBV14 CASRPYGTEAFF TGTGCCAGCAGACCATATGGGACTGAAGCTTTCTTT
. TRBJ2-5 . TRBV5-6 CASSTGPPTQYF TGTGCCAGCAGCACCGGGCCCCCGACCCAGTACTTC
. TRBJ2-1 many TRBV7-3 CASSPHPSYNEQFF TGTGCCAGCAGCCCCCACCCCTCCTACAATGAGCAGTTCTTC
TRBD2 TRBJ2-3 many TRBV20-1 CSARDSRLAGVEDTQYF TGCAGTGCTAGAGATAGTCGACTAGCGGGAGTGGAAGATACGCAGTATTTT
TRBD2 TRBJ2-1 . TRBV24-1 CATAGASGRTYNEQFF TGTGCCACCGCAGGGGCTAGCGGGCGGACCTACAATGAGCAGTTCTTC
. TRBJ2-7 . TRBV6-2/TRBV6-3 CASRLRGGQGYEQYF TGTGCCAGCAGGTTACGAGGGGGGCAAGGCTACGAGCAGTACTTC
TRBD2 TRBJ2-5 many TRBV29-1 CSVVGGDRIGQETQYF TGCAGCGTTGTGGGGGGGGACCGAATCGGGCAAGAGACCCAGTACTTC
. TRBJ2-3 many TRBV6-1 CASTGTPDNTQYF TGTGCCAGCACCGGGACTCCCGACAATACGCAGTATTTT
TRBD1 TRBJ1-6 many TRBV6-5 CASSYSTKGQGGRAPLHF TGTGCCAGCAGTTACTCGACTAAAGGACAGGGGGGTAGGGCACCCCTCCACTTT
. TRBJ2-3 . TRBV11-2 CASSSLARRADTQYF TGTGCCAGCAGCTCCCTAGCCCGCCGAGCAGATACGCAGTATTTT
. TRBJ1-2 many TRBV3-1 CASSQGAKGGYTF TGTGCCAGCAGCCAAGGGGCCAAGGGAGGCTACACCTTC
TRBD1 TRBJ2-5 many TRBV12-3/TRBV12-4 CASSRQGGETQYF TGTGCCAGCAGCCGACAGGGCGGAGAGACCCAGTACTTC
. TRBJ2-7 . TRBV18 CASSPLNGDEQYF TGTGCCAGCTCACCCTTAAACGGAGACGAGCAGTACTTC
. TRBJ2-6 few TRBV20-1 CSASIGSGANVLTF TGCAGTGCTAGCATTGGATCTGGGGCCAACGTCCTGACTTTC
. TRBJ1-2 few TRBV5-1 CASRTVLGTPYGYTF TGCGCCAGCAGGACCGTCCTAGGGACACCATATGGCTACACCTTC
TRBD2 TRBJ2-4 . TRBV3-1 CASSPRDREGIQYF TGTGCCAGCAGCCCCCGGGACCGGGAGGGCATTCAGTACTTC
. TRBJ1-5 . TRBV7-2 CASSLAGRTDQPQHF TGTGCCAGCAGCTTAGCGGGACGGACAGATCAGCCCCAGCATTTT
. TRBJ2-1 . TRBV15 CATSRGTGAANNEQFF TGTGCCACCAGCAGAGGTACGGGGGCGGCAAACAATGAGCAGTTCTTC
. TRBJ2-3 many TRBV5-1 CASSLDRHRTDTQYF TGCGCCAGCAGCTTGGACCGACACCGCACAGATACGCAGTATTTT